A single sample gave rise to the 4 T cell receptor beta chains below, sequenced in a study of graft-versus-host responses after intestinal transplantation. These receptors are not linked to any known antigen. Some clones are missing from TCRdb's copy, which holds only in-frame ones; the method was immunoSEQ multiplex PCR. The data contain some 90,000 clones, about nine tenths of them singletons. This sample comprised unstimulated CD8+ T cells sorted from spleen or lymph node cells, obtained before transplant. These receptor sequences come from a human donor who was the organ donor for an intestinal transplant.

The chain uses TRBV28 and TRBJ1-5; D remains ambiguous. Germline CDR1 and CDR2: MDHEN and SYDVKM. V shed 3 bases and J shed 2 bases, with 11 bases lying between them. The CDR3 length is 15 residues. The chain's CDR3 is CASSLGRFGNQPQHF. CDR3 DNA sequence: TGTGCCAGCAGTTTGGGGAGGTTTGGCAATCAGCCCCAGCATTTT.

This sequence joins TRBV9 and TRBJ1-3, with unresolved D. The germline CDR1 and CDR2 sequences are SGDLS and YYNGEE. The CDR3 totals 13 residues. V was cut by 4 bases and J by 0 bases, with 5 bases left in between. CDR3 region: CASSSGSGNTIYF. The CDR3 coding sequence is TGTGCCAGCAGCTCGGGCTCTGGAAACACCATATATTTT.

The genes are TRBV7-9 and TRBJ2-7; possibly TRBD1 for D (6 bases). Germline lookup yields CDR1 SEHNR and CDR2 FQNEAQ (reference sequence). The CDR3 extends over 15 amino acids. Trimming left V 5 bases short and J 2 bases short, with 16 bases between. CDR3 nucleotide sequence: TGTGCCAGCAGCCCTGGACAGAATCCAACCTACGAGCAGTACTTC. Its translation: CASSPGQNPTYEQYF. Using reference TRBV7-9 and TRBJ2-7 for the parts outside the CDR3, the full variable domain is DTGVSQNPRHKITKRGQNVTFRCDPISEHNRLYWYRQTLGQGPEFLTYFQNEAQLEKSRLLSDRFSAERPKGSFSTLEIQRTEQGDSAMYLCASSPGQNPTYEQYFGPGTRLTVT.

The V call is TRBV28, the J call TRBJ1-6; TRBD1 is a possible D gene (5 bases). The CDR3 is made up of 15 amino acids. The germline gives CDR1 MDHEN, CDR2 SYDVKM. With 5 bases removed from V and 8 bases from J, the gap between germline ends came to 16 bases. CDR3 sequence: CASSDSLPGYSPLHF. The DNA of the CDR3 is TGTGCCAGCAGTGATTCCCTTCCAGGGTATTCACCCCTCCACTTT.